This TCR beta chain is from a study of cytomegalovirus exposure and HLA in healthy donors. At the level of the study: The use of the same platform for the approximately 130 validation repertoires and the 550 to 700 first-cohort repertoires was reported by a later analysis. Whole-study results and caveats: The authors listed some 160 TCR beta chains as cytomegalovirus-associated.

CDR1 is MNHNS, CDR2 SASEGT, per germline. V was trimmed by 5 bases and J by 8 bases, leaving 19 bases between them. The CDR3 length is 15 residues. With regard to this clone: Antigen unknown.

Clones were read by immunoSEQ multiplex PCR, and TCRdb kept only the in-frame ones, dropping some. Among under 200,000 clones, roughly 82% were seen once, and the ten largest hold less than 8.5%. The sequence derives from a man aged 18 to 35 in good health and CMV-seropositive. The sample taken for sequencing was PBMCs. The chain employs TRBV6-1 and TRBJ1-5, with a tentative D call TRBD1 (6 bases). The CDR3 DNA follows: TGTGCCAGCAGTCCGACGGATGGGGGCAGTGAGCCCCAGCATTTT. Its translation: CASSPTDGGSEPQHF.